The 25 T cell receptor beta chains below were found in one sample sequenced in a study of blood T cell repertoires in COVID-19 (dated by TCRdb to 2020 to 2022). Preparation of the library involved the immunoSEQ multiplex PCR assay. Sourced from immuneACCESS, this table was stored by TCRdb with only in-frame sequences that have V and J called. A share of the clones is absent; for the studies checked, an unresolved V gene accounts for under half, and the remainder has no known explanation. The sample profile shows more than 80,000 clones; around four fifths of them were found once. The top ten constitute roughly 15% of the sample. Source material: peripheral blood. The receptors were gathered from a human donor in a cohort sampled during active COVID-19.

The chain is built from TRBV24-1 and TRBJ1-5; 10 nucleotides line up with TRBD1. Germline V gives CDR1 KGHDR, CDR2 SFDVKD. The CDR3 runs to 17 residues. J gave up 3 bases and V 2 bases, and 6 bases lay outside the gene matches. CDR3 in DNA: TGTGCCACCAGTGATTCCGGGACAGGGGTCTTCAATCAGCCCCAGCATTTT. This codes for CATSDSGTGVFNQPQHF.

This clone was seen more than once but under ten times. This rearrangement joins TRBV6-5 to TRBJ1-5, with a possible D match to TRBD1 (6 bases). V was shortened by 6 bases and J by 3 bases, with 9 bases between the two germline ends. Germline CDR1 and CDR2: MNHEY and SVGAGI. This CDR3 comprises 13 residues. CDR3 in amino acids: CASRRQANQPQHF. The CDR3 nucleotides are TGTGCCAGCAGGCGACAGGCCAATCAGCCCCAGCATTTT.

V is TRBV28 and J is TRBJ1-1; 9 bases fit TRBD1. The length of the CDR3 is 15 residues. From germline, CDR1 is MDHEN and CDR2 SYDVKM. V lost 4 bases and J lost 6; bases outside the gene matches: 9. The CDR3 reads CASSSPTGGKSEAFF. The DNA of the CDR3 is TGTGCCAGCAGTTCCCCGACAGGGGGGAAGTCTGAAGCTTTCTTT.

This clone appeared a few times. This sample includes further DNA sequences coding for the same CDR3. This chain links TRBV5-1 with TRBJ1-6; TRBD1 matches at 9 bases. The CDR3 has 14 residues. V was pared by 4 bases and J by 6 bases, with 2 bases of the junction left unmatched. Germline-derived CDR1 and CDR2 are SGHRS and YFSETQ. The CDR3 region is CASSPDRGNSPLHF. As DNA, the CDR3 is TGCGCCAGCAGCCCGGACAGGGGTAATTCACCCCTCCACTTT.

V gene TRBV3-1 (or the pseudogene TRBV3-2) combines with J gene TRBJ1-1, with D hard to call. V dropped 2 bases and J dropped 1 base, with 8 bases sitting between them. The germline CDR1 and CDR2 sequences are LGHDT and YNNKEL (reference sequence). The CDR3 runs to 14 residues. This CDR3 reads CASSQLRQNTEAFF. Here the CDR3 DNA reads TGTGCCAGCAGCCAACTACGACAGAACACTGAAGCTTTCTTT.

The V call is TRBV6-1, the J call TRBJ1-2, with 7 bases lining up with TRBD1. Germline CDR1 is MNHNS and CDR2 is SASEGT. V lost 3 bases to trimming and J lost 5 bases; unmatched junction nucleotides: 9. There are 15 residues in the CDR3. The CDR3 loop reads CASSEGQLKAYGYTF. The CDR3 DNA reads TGTGCCAGCAGTGAGGGACAGTTAAAGGCTTATGGCTACACCTTC.

The V and J genes are TRBV18 and TRBJ2-4; the match to TRBD1 covers 9 bases. The CDR3 covers 14 residues. The germline gives CDR1 KGHSH, CDR2 LQKENI. V lost 3 bases, J lost 9 bases, and 6 bases stayed unmatched. The CDR3 spells CASSPSGQGRIQYF. In nucleotides, the CDR3 is TGTGCCAGCTCACCGTCGGGACAGGGACGCATTCAGTACTTC.

The chain uses TRBV28 and TRBJ2-6; D gene unclear. Germline assignment: CDR1 MDHEN and CDR2 SYDVKM. This CDR3 is 14 amino acids long. Trimming took off 5 bases at V and 4 bases at J, with 9 bases between the two ends. CDR3 region: CASSAVAGANVLTF. CDR3 bases: TGTGCCAGCAGTGCGGTGGCAGGGGCCAACGTCCTGACTTTC.

The chain joins TRBV7-9 to TRBJ1-2; D is perhaps TRBD1 (6 bases). CDR1 SEHNR and CDR2 FQNEAQ come from the germline V gene (reference sequence). The CDR3 sequence is 14 residues long. V was trimmed by 4 bases and J by 8 bases, leaving 17 bases between them. The CDR3, as DNA: TGTGCCAGCAGCTCCCTTCGGAACCAGGGGGGCTACACCTTC. This codes for CASSSLRNQGGYTF.

This clone was counted many times. The V call is TRBV4-1, the J call TRBJ2-3; 7 nucleotides agree with TRBD1. The CDR3 has 17 amino acids. Germline V gene data show CDR1 as MGHRA and CDR2 as YSYEKL. V lost 4 bases and J lost 0; bases outside the gene matches: 10. The CDR3 spells CASSRGSGGQSTDTQYF. CDR3 in DNA: TGCGCCAGCAGCCGGGGGAGTGGGGGACAGAGCACAGATACGCAGTATTTT.

As regards this clone: At one boundary the junction diverges from the germline segment, which might be a read error. This chain connects TRBV27 to TRBJ2-3; 9 bases match TRBD2. This CDR3 comprises 17 residues. Germline CDR1 and CDR2: MNHEY and SMNVEV (reference sequence). CDR3 DNA sequence: TGTGCCAGCAGTTTAAGGCAGGGGGGGACTAGCAGAGATACGCAGTATTTT. Translation: CASSLRQGGTSRDTQYF.

The chain couples TRBV5-4 to TRBJ1-2; 8 bases align to TRBD1. V was clipped by 3 bases and J by 5 bases; unmatched bases: 6. This CDR3 comprises 14 residues. CDR1 and CDR2 from the germline V gene are SGHNT and YYREEE (reference sequence). CDR3 sequence: CASSSGQGTYGYTF. The CDR3 bases are TGTGCCAGCAGCTCTGGACAGGGAACGTATGGCTACACCTTC.

The chain is built from TRBV7-3 and TRBJ2-6; TRBD2 matches 15 bases. CDR1 SGHTA and CDR2 FQGTGA come from the germline V gene. This CDR3 is 18 amino acids long. Losses at the gene ends were 5 bases for V and 2 bases for J; bases not matched to a gene: 4. The CDR3 DNA is TGTGCCAGCAGCAGGACTAGCGGGGGGGCCGCTGGGGCCAACGTCCTGACTTTC. It is translated as CASSRTSGGAAGANVLTF.

This clone was observed a single time. The chain has TRBV28 and TRBJ1-4; 10 bases are shared with TRBD1. This CDR3 has 11 residues. V lost 10 bases, J lost 8 bases, and 1 base stayed unmatched. In germline, CDR1 is MDHEN, CDR2 SYDVKM. The CDR3 reads CATTGGEKLFF. For the CDR3, the DNA is TGTGCCACGACAGGGGGCGAAAAACTGTTTTTT.

The chain employs TRBV21-1 and TRBJ2-2; no check of the table's D call, TRBD1, against the DNA was made. TRBV21-1 is annotated as a pseudogene. This CDR3 spans 17 amino acids. DNA of the CDR3: TGTGCCAGCAGCAACTCATGGGACAGGGATGACGCCGGGGAGCTGTTTTTT. This sequence encodes CASSNSWDRDDAGELFF.

This clone has just a few counts. As DNA, the CDR3 is TGTGCCAGCAGCCAATTCGGGGGGCAGGCTGAAGCTTTCTTT. Protein product: CASSQFGGQAEAFF. This chain uses TRBV3-1 (or the pseudogene TRBV3-2) with TRBJ1-1; D perhaps matches TRBD1 (6 bases). CDR3 length: 14 residues. Per the germline V gene, CDR1 is LGHDT and CDR2 is YNNKEL (reference sequence). The V end lost 2 bases, the J end lost 6 bases, and 13 bases lay between the germline ends.

This chain connects TRBV9 to TRBJ2-3; D perhaps matches TRBD1 (6 bases). V lost 2 bases to trimming and J lost 0 bases, with 13 bases between them. Germline CDR1 is SGDLS and CDR2 is YYNGEE. The CDR3 extends over 16 amino acids. CDR3 loop: CASSVRGEPSTDTQYF. CDR3 DNA sequence: TGTGCCAGCAGCGTCAGGGGAGAACCTAGCACAGATACGCAGTATTTT.

This clone was counted only a few times. The genes are TRBV19 and TRBJ1-1; unclear D gene. The V and J ends lost 3 bases and 4 bases respectively, with 18 bases between them. Germline V gives CDR1 LNHDA, CDR2 SQIVND (reference sequence). The length of the CDR3 is 16 residues. Here the CDR3 reads CASSMRGASVSTEAFF. CDR3 DNA: TGTGCCAGTAGTATGAGAGGCGCTTCCGTTAGCACTGAAGCTTTCTTT.

The chain has TRBV5-6 and TRBJ1-3, with 9 nucleotides matching TRBD1. This CDR3 is built from 15 residues. The V segment lost 4 bases and the J segment 4 bases; nucleotides outside the gene matches: 6. In germline, CDR1 is SGHDT, CDR2 YYEEEE. The CDR3 protein is CASSRGQGTGNTIYF. In nucleotides, the CDR3 is TGTGCCAGCAGCCGAGGACAGGGGACGGGAAACACCATATATTTT.

This clone was seen a single time. The chain links TRBV28 to TRBJ1-2; tentatively, D is TRBD1 (6 bases). Trimming pared 6 bases from V and 0 bases from J, leaving 17 bases between. Germline loops: CDR1 MDHEN, CDR2 SYDVKM. This CDR3 comprises 16 residues. As DNA, the CDR3 is TGTGCCAGCAGAGGGGAACAGGGCCTAGCTAACTATGGCTACACCTTC. Translation gives CASRGEQGLANYGYTF.

V gene TRBV3-1 (or the pseudogene TRBV3-2) combines with J gene TRBJ1-6; no clear D gene. From germline, CDR1 is LGHDT and CDR2 YNNKEL (reference sequence). V was clipped by 1 base and J by 7 bases, with 11 bases between them. The CDR3 consists of 15 residues. The CDR3 coding sequence is TGTGCCAGCAGCCAAGTGGAGGGAACCAATTCACCCCTCCACTTT. Translation gives CASSQVEGTNSPLHF.

This rearrangement joins TRBV27 to TRBJ1-2, with a tentative D call TRBD1 (5 bases). Germline values: CDR1 MNHEY, CDR2 SMNVEV (reference sequence). V was pared by 0 bases and J by 4 bases, with 12 bases between. The CDR3 is made up of 15 amino acids. This CDR3 is CASSLSGRAGYGYTF. The CDR3 coding sequence is TGTGCCAGCAGTTTATCTGGCAGGGCCGGCTATGGCTACACCTTC.

This clone was seen more than once but under ten times. The chain recombines TRBV2 with TRBJ2-2, with D possibly TRBD1 on 7 matching bases. Trimming took 9 bases from V and 3 from J, leaving 17 bases between them. The germline CDR1 and CDR2 sequences are SNHLY and FYNNEI. CDR3 size: 15 residues. The CDR3 sequence is CASAGTAVDTGELFF. The CDR3, as DNA: TGTGCCAGTGCGGGGACAGCCGTCGACACCGGGGAGCTGTTTTTT.

This chain uses TRBV3-1 (or the pseudogene TRBV3-2) with TRBJ1-4; maybe TRBD1 (6 bases). The CDR3 runs to 16 residues. CDR1 is LGHDT and CDR2 is YNNKEL in the germline V gene (reference sequence). Trimming left V 4 bases short and J 0 bases short, with 12 bases between. This CDR3 reads CASSRGQLATNEKLFF. Written as DNA, the CDR3 is TGTGCCAGCAGCCGCGGACAGCTTGCAACTAATGAAAAACTGTTTTTT.

The chain employs TRBV7-6 and TRBJ2-1; 7 nucleotides match TRBD2. This CDR3 has 16 amino acids. Trimming removed 0 bases from V and 4 bases from J; junction bases left unmatched: 6. The germline CDR1 and CDR2 sequences are SGHVS and FNYEAQ. The CDR3 nucleotides read TGTGCCAGCAGCTTAGCGTGGTGGGGGGGTTACAATGAGCAGTTCTTC. It translates to CASSLAWWGGYNEQFF.